This T cell receptor beta chain was observed in a study of identical twins. Regarding the study as a whole: There were fewer insertions in abundant cord blood beta clonotypes, but memory repertoires showed no such pattern.

This CDR3 has 15 residues. Trimming pared 7 bases from V and 1 base from J, leaving 13 bases between. All donors were healthy Caucasians. A single record per CDR3 protein comes from TCRdb applying MiXCR to the 5' RACE reads. The sample contains roughly 690,000 distinct CDR3 sequences, around 5.7% of which appear only once. This clonotype was observed at least ten times. Its antigen is not identified. The rearrangement joins TRBV12-3 or TRBV12-4 to TRBJ2-2, with TRBD1 as a possible D gene (6 bases). Sample: naive T cells sorted from blood. This sequence originates from a man aged 18 to 29 in good health. The CDR3 spells CASTPGTRNTGELFF. The CDR3 DNA follows: TGTGCCAGCACCCCCGGGACAAGGAACACCGGGGAGCTGTTTTTT.